The 20 T cell receptor beta chains below come from one sample, sequenced in a study of low-dose radiotherapy and immunotherapy resistance in tumors. Over roughly 18 PCR cycles, TCRs were amplified from a constant-region primer and V-primer adapter. MiXCR, run by TCRdb on the reads, gives a single entry per CDR3 protein. The sample includes approximately 52,000 distinct CDR3 sequences, 33% seen only once; the top ten take over 7%. Time point meaning: after trial treatment. Treatment meaning: LDRT plus nivolumab, ipilimumab, low-dose cyclophosphamide and aspirin (RACIN trial). The material sequenced was PBMCs, taken after low-dose radiotherapy plus immunotherapy. These receptor sequences come from a male donor with rectosigmoid adenocarcinoma.

This clonotype appeared many times. V usage is TRBV20-1 and J usage is TRBJ1-2; TRBD1 agrees at 8 bases. Unmatched junction bases numbered 13, after V lost 2 bases and J lost 8 bases. The CDR3 sequence is 15 residues long. The germline V gene has CDR1 DFQATT and CDR2 SNEGSKA (reference sequence). The CDR3 nucleotides read TGCAGTGCTAGACTACCCCAGGGGGCAAAGGGAGGCTACACCTTC. It specifies CSARLPQGAKGGYTF.

This clonotype was detected ten times or more. V gene TRBV29-1 combines with J gene TRBJ1-2, with D unresolved. This CDR3 region has 12 residues. CDR1 and CDR2 (germline): SQVTM, ANQGSEA. Trimming stripped 5 bases from V and 4 bases from J, with 11 bases between. CDR3 sequence: CSVIELGYGYTF. The CDR3 nucleotides read TGCAGCGTTATCGAACTCGGCTATGGCTACACCTTC.

This clonotype was detected only once. The J gene is TRBJ2-3, the V gene TRBV28; 7 bases agree with TRBD2. The germline gives CDR1 MDHEN, CDR2 SYDVKM. The CDR3 loop spans 15 amino acids. The V segment lost 6 bases and the J segment 0 bases; nucleotides outside the gene matches: 6. The CDR3 loop is CASSLYSGSTDTQYF. CDR3 bases: TGTGCCAGCAGCCTATATAGCGGGAGCACAGATACGCAGTATTTT. Drawing the rest from reference TRBV28 and TRBJ2-3, the complete variable domain is DVKVTQSSRYLVKRTGEKVFLECVQDMDHENMFWYRQDPGLGLRLIYFSYDVKMKEKGDIPEGYSVSREKKERFSLILESASTNQTSMYLCASSLYSGSTDTQYFGPGTRLTVL.

This chain uses TRBV6-1 with TRBJ1-5; D is ambiguous. Trimming removed 2 bases from V and 1 base from J, with 9 bases in between. The CDR3 consists of 15 residues. Germline CDR1 reads MNHNS; CDR2 reads SASEGT. CDR3 residues: CASSEQVGSNQPQHF. CDR3 DNA sequence: TGTGCCAGCAGTGAACAGGTTGGGAGCAATCAGCCCCAGCATTTT.

Many counts were recorded for this clonotype. The rearrangement uses TRBV5-1 and TRBJ2-7; a weak D match, TRBD2 (6 bases). V was pared by 5 bases and J by 0 bases, with 9 bases between. CDR1 is SGHRS and CDR2 is YFSETQ in the germline V gene. The CDR3 covers 13 residues. The CDR3 DNA is TGCGCCAGCAGTTTCGGGGGCTCCTACGAGCAGTACTTC. This sequence encodes CASSFGGSYEQYF.

The chain links TRBV29-1 to TRBJ2-1; 8 nucleotides match TRBD2. The V segment lost 2 bases and the J segment 7 bases; nucleotides outside the gene matches: 1. The CDR3 consists of 12 residues. Germline-derived CDR1 and CDR2 are SQVTM and ANQGSEA. The CDR3 protein is CSVEREGNEQFF. The DNA for the CDR3 is TGCAGCGTTGAACGGGAGGGAAATGAGCAGTTCTTC.

In this sample, this clonotype turned up many times. The J gene is TRBJ2-1, the V gene TRBV3-1, with D unresolved. Germline assignment: CDR1 LGHDT and CDR2 YNNKEL (reference sequence). The CDR3 has 12 residues. V was shortened by 3 bases and J by 8 bases, with 8 bases between the two germline ends. CDR3 DNA: TGTGCCAGCAGCCAGATTACCCATGAGCAGTTCTTC. This translates into CASSQITHEQFF.

The chain links TRBV2 to TRBJ2-7; D is possibly TRBD2 (5 bases). Trimming cost V 11 bases and J 0 bases, with 14 bases left between them. Germline V gene sequence: CDR1 SNHLY, CDR2 FYNNEI. This CDR3 has 13 residues. CDR3 amino acids: CACQRGTSYEQYF. DNA of the CDR3: TGTGCCTGTCAACGGGGTACCTCCTACGAGCAGTACTTC.

The sample holds a few counts of this clonotype. The chain combines TRBV7-2 with TRBJ1-2, with TRBD1 as a possible D gene (6 bases). This CDR3 comprises 15 residues. V lost 1 base and J 4 bases, leaving 13 bases between the germline ends. Germline CDR1 is SGHTA and CDR2 is FQGNSA. DNA of the CDR3: TGTGCCAGCAGCTTAGAGGGGGACATCCCCTATGGCTACACCTTC. Translation: CASSLEGDIPYGYTF.

V and J are TRBV12-3 or TRBV12-4 and TRBJ2-1; D perhaps matches TRBD1 (6 bases). V lost 3 bases, J lost 6 bases, and 9 bases lay in between. The length of the CDR3 is 13 residues. The CDR3 nucleotides are TGTGCCAGCAGTTTGGGGGACACCAATGAGCAGTTCTTC. The encoded protein is CASSLGDTNEQFF.

On this clonotype itself: A far more abundant clone sits one base away, making this likely a read error. The chain's CDR3 is CASSFRIAIGNEQYF. CDR3 nucleotide sequence: TGTGCCAGCAGCTTTAGGATAGCGATAGGGAATGAGCAGTACTTC. This rearrangement joins TRBV13 to TRBJ2-1; D is possibly TRBD2 (5 bases). TRBJ2-7 matches the DNA end more closely, so the J call is doubtful. Germline lookup yields CDR1 PRHDT and CDR2 FYEKMQ (reference sequence). CDR3 length equals 15 residues.

This sequence joins TRBV28 and TRBJ2-5, with D perhaps matching TRBD2 (5 bases). The CDR3 consists of 15 residues. Germline loops: CDR1 MDHEN, CDR2 SYDVKM. Trimming pared 3 bases from V and 8 bases from J, leaving 19 bases between. CDR3 amino acids: CASSLANSLARTQYF. CDR3 DNA: TGTGCCAGCAGTTTGGCGAATTCGCTAGCAAGAACCCAGTACTTC.

The rearrangement links TRBV6-8 to TRBJ1-1; D ambiguous. Germline V gene lookup returns CDR1 MNHGY and CDR2 SAAAGT. There are 15 residues in the CDR3. V was pared by 0 bases and J by 0 bases, with 8 bases between. CDR3 sequence: CASSYSRTMNTEAFF. Written as DNA, the CDR3 is TGTGCCAGCAGTTACTCGAGGACCATGAACACTGAAGCTTTCTTT.

The chain recombines TRBV14 with TRBJ1-2; D is uncertain. The germline V and J ends were trimmed by 3 bases and 4 bases, with 9 bases remaining between them. Looked up from germline, CDR1 is SGHDN and CDR2 is FVKESK. The CDR3 runs to 13 residues. CDR3 nucleotides: TGTGCCAGCAGCCACGACGGCAGCTATGGCTACACCTTC. It encodes CASSHDGSYGYTF.

This rearrangement joins TRBV6-2 or TRBV6-3 to TRBJ2-1; 8 bases fit TRBD2. V shed 5 bases and J 7 bases; nucleotides not matched to a gene: 7. Per germline, CDR1 MNHEY and CDR2 SVGEGT. This CDR3 contains 14 residues. CDR3 coding DNA: TGTGCCAGCAGTACTGTCGGGGGGGAGAATGAGCAGTTCTTC. Its translation is CASSTVGGENEQFF.

This clonotype came up a few times. The V and J genes are TRBV5-5 and TRBJ2-1; either TRBD1 or TRBD2 may fit D (5 bases each). The CDR3 has 15 amino acids. The V and J ends lost 0 bases and 4 bases respectively, with 11 bases between them. Per the germline V gene, CDR1 is SGHKS and CDR2 is YYEKEE (reference sequence). CDR3 sequence: CASSLGPGLYNEQFF. The DNA for the CDR3 is TGTGCCAGCAGCTTGGGTCCGGGGCTGTACAATGAGCAGTTCTTC. Full variable domain (remainder filled in from reference TRBV5-5 and TRBJ2-1): DAGVTQSPTHLIKTRGQQVTLRCSPISGHKSVSWYQQVLGQGPQFIFQYYEKEERGRGNFPDRFSARQFPNYSSELNVNALLLGDSALYLCASSLGPGLYNEQFFGPGTRLTVL.

This clonotype was picked up many times. The chain combines TRBV27 with TRBJ1-2, with TRBD1 as a possible D gene (6 bases). Germline V lookup: CDR1 MNHEY, CDR2 SMNVEV (reference sequence). The CDR3 contains 13 residues. V was clipped by 2 bases and J by 8 bases, with 12 bases between them. CDR3 sequence (DNA): TGTGCCAGCAGTTTAGGGGGCACTCGGGGCTACACCTTC. This gives the protein CASSLGGTRGYTF.

V is TRBV6-2 or TRBV6-3 and J is TRBJ1-5; D not certain. Germline V gene lookup returns CDR1 MNHEY and CDR2 SVGEGT. Trimming removed 6 bases at V and 2 bases at J, with 11 bases between. The length of the CDR3 is 14 residues. The DNA of the CDR3 is TGTGCCAGCAGCCCACCTGGTGGCAATCAGCCCCAGCATTTT. Translated: CASSPPGGNQPQHF.

This clonotype came up a few times. A read error is likely here: a far larger clone is one base away. CDR3 protein: CASSSYGGAYNEQYF. The DNA for the CDR3 is TGTGCCAGCAGCTCGTACGGCGGAGCTTACAATGAGCAGTACTTC. The chain links TRBV7-3 to TRBJ2-5, with D uncertain. The CDR3 covers 15 residues. V was clipped by 4 bases and J by 11 bases, with 23 bases between them. Germline V lookup: CDR1 SGHTA, CDR2 FQGTGA.

Points on this clonotype: It is likely a read error: a sequence one base away is far more abundant. The chain joins TRBV5-3 to TRBJ2-2; 14 positions match TRBD2. TRBV5-3 is known as an ORF, though its function is uncertain. The CDR3 runs 19 residues. The CDR3 DNA reads as TGTGCCAGCAGCTTCTCCGGACTAGCGGGGGGAATCAACACCGGGGAGCTGTTTTTT. As protein: CASSFSGLAGGINTGELFF.